Presented here are 28 T cell receptor beta chains from one specimen sequenced in a study of neoadjuvant nivolumab and ipilimumab in lung cancer. TCRdb's copy holds only in-frame clones and misses some; the assay was immunoSEQ multiplex PCR. The sample has approximately 17,000 clones, 75% to 85% seen once. The sample here was tumor tissue, taken after neoadjuvant nivolumab, alone or with ipilimumab, at or shortly before surgery. These receptors were collected from an adult with non-small cell lung cancer.

The chain uses TRBV7-2 and TRBJ2-7, with 8 bases matching TRBD2. The ends lost 3 bases at V and 9 bases at J; junction bases unmatched: 13. The CDR3 runs 15 residues. From germline, CDR1 is SGHTA and CDR2 FQGNSA. The CDR3 here is CASSFQRGKTSGQYF. CDR3 DNA: TGTGCCAGCAGCTTCCAGCGGGGGAAGACGTCCGGGCAGTACTTC.

The chain recombines TRBV10-3 with TRBJ1-3; the D gene is possibly TRBD1 (6 bases). CDR1 ENHRY and CDR2 SYGVKD come from the germline V gene. V lost 3 bases to trimming and J lost 2 bases, with 11 bases between them. This CDR3 contains 15 residues. The CDR3 DNA reads as TGTGCCATCAGTGATCCAACAGGGACTGGAAACACCATATATTTT. Translating gives CAISDPTGTGNTIYF.

This clone has only one observation. V gene TRBV5-1 combines with J gene TRBJ1-1; weak D call: TRBD1 (6 bases). This CDR3 comprises 15 residues. With 7 bases removed from V and 7 bases from J, the gap between germline ends came to 23 bases. Germline CDR1 reads SGHRS; CDR2 reads YFSETQ. CDR3 sequence: CASSFGGGGLSEAFF. CDR3 DNA sequence: TGCGCCAGCTCATTCGGTGGGGGCGGGTTGAGTGAAGCTTTCTTT.

Here the CDR3 reads CASSPPPGAPYEQYF. In nucleotides, the CDR3 is TGTGCCAGCTCACCACCTCCGGGGGCGCCCTACGAGCAGTACTTC. The V gene is TRBV18, the J gene TRBJ2-7; D might be TRBD1 or TRBD2, each matching 6 bases. Deletions cut 0 bases from V and 2 bases from J, with 11 bases between. Germline V gene sequence: CDR1 KGHSH, CDR2 LQKENI. CDR3 size: 15 residues.

V gene TRBV28 combines with J gene TRBJ2-7, with 12 bases lining up with TRBD2. From germline, CDR1 is MDHEN and CDR2 SYDVKM. With V trimmed by 7 bases and J by 4 bases, 5 bases remained unmatched. The length of the CDR3 is 14 residues. The CDR3 sequence is CASTPGTSGYEQYF. CDR3 DNA: TGTGCCAGCACTCCCGGGACTAGCGGGTACGAGCAGTACTTC.

This clone was seen more than once but under ten times. J is TRBJ2-3 and V is TRBV10-3, with TRBD1 matching over 10 bases. The V and J ends lost 5 bases and 4 bases, in that order; junction bases with no gene match: 3. CDR1 ENHRY and CDR2 SYGVKD come from the germline V gene. The CDR3 is 14 amino acids. CDR3 residues: CAISWGQGSDTQYF. CDR3 coding DNA: TGTGCCATCAGTTGGGGACAGGGGTCAGATACGCAGTATTTT.

The gene calls are TRBV5-4 and TRBJ2-3; 9 bases match TRBD1. Per the germline V gene, CDR1 is SGHNT and CDR2 is YYREEE (reference sequence). With 4 bases clipped from V and 3 bases from J, the junction kept 12 bases outside the gene matches. The CDR3 length is 17 residues. CDR3 amino acids: CASSPPPRQGVTDTQYF. The CDR3 DNA is TGTGCCAGCAGCCCCCCCCCGCGACAGGGGGTTACAGATACGCAGTATTTT.

The chain links TRBV30 to TRBJ2-6; tentative D call: TRBD2 (6 bases). The germline V gene has CDR1 GTSNPN and CDR2 SVGIG (reference sequence). V lost 5 bases to trimming and J lost 4 bases, with 12 bases between them. The CDR3 is 14 amino acids. CDR3 in amino acids: CAWGSGGGANVLTF. CDR3 in DNA: TGTGCCTGGGGTTCCGGGGGAGGGGCCAACGTCCTGACTTTC. The full variable domain, completed using reference TRBV30 and TRBJ2-6, is SQTIHQWPATLVQPVGSPLSLECTVEGTSNPNLYWYRQAAGRGLQLLFYSVGIGQISSEVPQNLSASRPQDRQFILSSKKLLLSDSGFYLCAWGSGGGANVLTFGAGSRLTVL.

V usage is TRBV5-5 and J usage is TRBJ2-7; D gene ambiguous. The CDR3 has 12 amino acids. The germline CDR1 and CDR2 sequences are SGHKS and YYEKEE (reference sequence). V was shortened by 0 bases and J by 7 bases, with 8 bases between the two germline ends. CDR3 DNA sequence: TGTGCCAGCAGCTTGGCTGGGTTTGAGCAGTACTTC. Amino acid sequence: CASSLAGFEQYF.

This clone is large in the sample. V and J are TRBV7-6 and TRBJ2-2, with D possibly being TRBD1 (6 bases). The CDR3 contains 15 residues. V dropped 1 base and J dropped 0 bases, with 6 bases sitting between them. The germline V gene encodes CDR1 SGHVS and CDR2 FNYEAQ. As DNA, the CDR3 is TGTGCCAGCAGCTTAGACAGGGCGAACACCGGGGAGCTGTTTTTT. Translated, it gives CASSLDRANTGELFF.

This clone is labeled as medium-sized. This sequence joins TRBV9 and TRBJ2-7, with 7 bases that match TRBD2. Germline V gene data show CDR1 as SGDLS and CDR2 as YYNGEE. CDR3 size: 15 residues. Unmatched junction bases numbered 5, after V lost 0 bases and J lost 2 bases. The CDR3 nucleotides are TGTGCCAGCAGCGTAGGGCGGGAGACTACCTACGAGCAGTACTTC. Translation gives CASSVGRETTYEQYF. The full variable domain, rest sourced from reference TRBV9 and TRBJ2-7, is DSGVTQTPKHLITATGQRVTLRCSPRSGDLSVYWYQQSLDQGLQFLIQYYNGEERAKGNILERFSAQQFPDLHSELNLSSLELGDSALYFCASSVGRETTYEQYFGPGTRLTVT.

V gene TRBV14 combines with J gene TRBJ2-7; maybe TRBD1 (6 bases). CDR1 is SGHDN and CDR2 is FVKESK in the germline V gene. The V end lost 5 bases, the J end lost 0 bases, and 17 bases lay between the germline ends. The CDR3 is 16 amino acids. CDR3 sequence: CASSKHRTGLSYEQYF. The CDR3 DNA sequence: TGTGCCAGCAGCAAACACCGAACAGGGCTCTCCTACGAGCAGTACTTC.

This clone is termed medium-sized. V usage is TRBV30 and J usage is TRBJ1-2; no clear D gene. Per germline, CDR1 GTSNPN and CDR2 SVGIG (reference sequence). Trimming pared 5 bases from V and 1 base from J, leaving 23 bases between. The CDR3 runs to 17 residues. In DNA form, the CDR3 reads TGTGCCTGGCCCCCTCGCCCTGCTCGACCTTTTAACTATGGCTACACCTTC. It encodes CAWPPRPARPFNYGYTF.

The rearrangement joins TRBV9 to TRBJ2-1; D uncertain. There are 16 residues in the CDR3. V was shortened by 3 bases and J by 0 bases, with 13 bases between the two germline ends. From germline, CDR1 is SGDLS and CDR2 YYNGEE. The CDR3 DNA sequence: TGTGCCAGCAGCGCATCGTTATCTAACTCCTACAATGAGCAGTTCTTC. This sequence encodes CASSASLSNSYNEQFF.

This clone was observed a handful of times. The chain has TRBV7-2 and TRBJ1-2; D unresolved. Germline V CDR1 and CDR2: SGHTA, FQGNSA. The CDR3 loop spans 15 amino acids. Trimming stripped 4 bases from V and 4 bases from J, with 16 bases between. CDR3 sequence (DNA): TGTGCCAGCAGCTCCCAAAGGTCACGGGTCTATGGCTACACCTTC. This gives the protein CASSSQRSRVYGYTF. Variable domain in full (rest from reference TRBV7-2 and TRBJ1-2): GAGVSQSPSNKVTEKGKDVELRCDPISGHTALYWYRQSLGQGLEFLIYFQGNSAPDKSGLPSDRFSAERTGGSVSTLTIQRTQQEDSAVYLCASSSQRSRVYGYTFGSGTRLTVV.

This chain links TRBV7-2 with TRBJ2-7; 10 bases align to TRBD1. Germline CDR1 SGHTA, CDR2 FQGNSA. Trimming removed 5 bases from V and 4 bases from J; junction bases left unmatched: 5. This CDR3 has 14 residues. CDR3 in amino acids: CASSLTGGLYEQYF. The CDR3, as DNA: TGTGCCAGCAGCCTGACAGGGGGCCTGTACGAGCAGTACTTC.

The chain combines TRBV7-9 with TRBJ2-2, with 12 bases lining up with TRBD2. CDR3 length: 16 amino acids. V trimming: 6 bases; J trimming: 3 bases; junction bases outside the gene matches: 5. Germline assignment: CDR1 SEHNR and CDR2 FQNEAQ (reference sequence). DNA for the CDR3: TGTGCCAGCAGACCGGGGACTAGCGGGTACACCGGGGAGCTGTTTTTT. This gives the protein CASRPGTSGYTGELFF.

The J gene is TRBJ2-5, the V gene TRBV11-2; 7 bases line up with TRBD2. V dropped 3 bases and J dropped 4; count of bases not matched to a gene: 8. The CDR3 length is 15 residues. Germline CDR1 is SGHAT and CDR2 is FQNNGV. In nucleotides, the CDR3 is TGTGCCAGCAGCTTGGCGGCTAGCGGTGCAGAGACCCAGTACTTC. Translation: CASSLAASGAETQYF.

The gene calls are TRBV11-2 and TRBJ1-4; unclear D gene. V was trimmed by 4 bases and J by 0 bases, leaving 12 bases between them. CDR1 and CDR2 from the germline V gene are SGHAT and FQNNGV. The CDR3 sequence is 16 residues long. CDR3 nucleotide sequence: TGTGCCAGCAGCTCCGGTCGGTTCGCAACTAATGAAAAACTGTTTTTT. Translating gives CASSSGRFATNEKLFF.

This clone was picked up a small number of times. The J gene is TRBJ2-3, the V gene TRBV7-9; 13 bases fit TRBD2. V trimming: 5 bases; J trimming: 2 bases; junction bases outside the gene matches: 7. This CDR3 has 17 amino acids. Germline CDR1 reads SEHNR; CDR2 reads FQNEAQ (reference sequence). CDR3 bases: TGTGCCAGCAGCACTAAGGGACTAGCGGGGAACACAGATACGCAGTATTTT. Translation gives CASSTKGLAGNTDTQYF.

This sequence joins TRBV11-2 and TRBJ1-2; 7 bases are a match to TRBD1. Germline assignment: CDR1 SGHAT and CDR2 FQNNGV. The CDR3 runs to 14 residues. V trimming: 1 base; J trimming: 4 bases; junction bases outside the gene matches: 3. This CDR3 is CASSLGGDSYGYTF. The CDR3 DNA follows: TGTGCCAGCAGCTTAGGGGGGGACAGCTATGGCTACACCTTC.

The chain is built from TRBV2 and TRBJ2-5; unclear D gene. The CDR3 sequence is 13 residues long. V lost 8 bases and J 2 bases, leaving 12 bases between the germline ends. Germline loops: CDR1 SNHLY, CDR2 FYNNEI. The CDR3 sequence: CASGQPRQETQYF. The CDR3 DNA reads TGTGCCAGCGGTCAGCCACGTCAAGAGACCCAGTACTTC.

This clone appeared a single time. The rearrangement uses TRBV27 and TRBJ2-7; D possibly corresponds to TRBD1 (6 bases). The V end lost 5 bases, the J end lost 3 bases, and 20 bases lay between the germline ends. There are 16 residues in the CDR3. Germline CDR1 and CDR2: MNHEY and SMNVEV (reference sequence). As DNA, the CDR3 is TGTGCCAGCAGTCAACTAACAGGGACCGGGCTCTACGAGCAGTACTTC. Translating it yields CASSQLTGTGLYEQYF.

The table lists this clone with a count of one. J is TRBJ2-2 and V is TRBV6-1; TRBD1 matches 8 bases. Germline-derived CDR1 and CDR2 are MNHNS and SASEGT. CDR3 size: 14 residues. CDR3 in DNA: TGTGCGACCAGCCAGGGGGCACAAACCGGGGAGCTGTTTTTT. Translated: CATSQGAQTGELFF.

The chain uses TRBV4-1 and TRBJ2-7; no firm D call. There are 15 residues in the CDR3. Trimming left V 0 bases short and J 2 bases short, with 11 bases between. Per the germline V gene, CDR1 is MGHRA and CDR2 is YSYEKL. The CDR3 DNA reads as TGCGCCAGCAGCCAAGATGTCCCTCCTCCCTACGAGCAGTACTTC. Its protein product is CASSQDVPPPYEQYF.

V gene TRBV11-2 combines with J gene TRBJ2-3; D gene unclear. Trimming left V 5 bases short and J 5 bases short, with 11 bases between. CDR3 length: 13 residues. Germline V lookup: CDR1 SGHAT, CDR2 FQNNGV. CDR3 sequence (DNA): TGTGCCAGCAGCCCACCCGCGCGAGATACGCAGTATTTT. This sequence encodes CASSPPARDTQYF.

This clone has a single count. This chain joins TRBV27 and TRBJ2-5; D gene ambiguous. Germline lookup yields CDR1 MNHEY and CDR2 SMNVEV (reference sequence). Trimming pared 2 bases from V and 4 bases from J, leaving 8 bases between. The CDR3 is 13 residues long. CDR3 in amino acids: CASSLRVGETQYF. CDR3 in DNA: TGTGCCAGCAGTTTACGGGTAGGAGAGACCCAGTACTTC.

The chain couples TRBV7-8 to TRBJ1-5, with D possibly matching TRBD1 (5 bases). Germline V gene data show CDR1 as SGHVS and CDR2 as FQNEAQ. V was clipped by 6 bases and J by 3 bases, with 15 bases between them. This CDR3 spans 15 amino acids. CDR3: CASSSSGGVNQPQHF. The CDR3 DNA is TGTGCCAGCAGTTCCTCTGGGGGGGTCAATCAGCCCCAGCATTTT.